A selection of T cell receptor beta chains follows, all from one sample in a study of blood T cell repertoires in COVID-19. This table comes from immunoSEQ multiplex PCR, and its TCRdb copy is limited to in-frame clones, with some not included. The sample lists about 260,000 clones, around 90% occurring once. Sequencing was done on a sample of PBMCs or T cells enriched from blood (not recorded which). These receptors came from a man aged 45-65 years who had been exposed to COVID-19. CDR3s include the opening cysteine and the closing phenylalanine or tryptophan. D genes are given only for firm matches. Some rows have no size entry. The others give once, few or many, or a class for an expanded clone.

>TRBV7-3|TRBJ2-5|-|-
CASSLNRRETQYF
TGTGCCAGCAGCTTGAACAGAAGGGAGACCCAGTACTTC
>TRBV28|TRBJ1-2|-|-
CASRLNTGYTF
TGTGCCAGCAGGCTCAACACTGGCTACACCTTC
>TRBV19|TRBJ1-5|-|-
CASSIGQGYQPQHF
TGTGCCAGTAGTATTGGCCAGGGATATCAGCCCCAGCATTTT
>TRBV11-3|TRBJ1-1|TRBD1|-
CASSPTGLHEAFF
TGTGCCAGCAGCCCGACAGGGCTGCATGAAGCTTTCTTT
>TRBV7-2|TRBJ1-5|-|-
CASSLKGGSNQPQHF
TGTGCCAGCAGCTTAAAGGGAGGTAGCAATCAGCCCCAGCATTTT
>TRBV9|TRBJ1-3|-|-
CASATSAGRSGNTIYF
TGTGCCAGCGCGACGTCGGCGGGCCGCTCTGGAAACACCATATATTTT
>TRBV28|TRBJ1-2|-|-
CASSRGIDGYTF
TGTGCCAGCAGTCGGGGGATAGATGGCTACACCTTC
>TRBV1|TRBJ1-1|-|-
CTSSQAAGGRNTEAFF
TGCACCAGCAGCCAAGCGGCAGGGGGAAGGAACACTGAAGCTTTCTTT
>TRBV28|TRBJ2-1|TRBD2|-
CASSAQPGLEGMGEQFF
TGTGCCAGCAGCGCTCAACCGGGACTAGAAGGAATGGGTGAGCAGTTCTTC
>TRBV25-1|TRBJ1-1|-|-
CASRKSLGAGTEAFF
TGTGCCAGCAGAAAGTCCTTGGGGGCTGGCACTGAAGCTTTCTTT
>TRBV28|TRBJ2-4|TRBD2|-
CASSLLGYSGSNIQYF
TGTGCCAGCAGTTTGTTAGGGTATAGCGGGAGCAACATTCAGTACTTC
>TRBV7-9|TRBJ2-3|-|-
CASSRPGADTQYF
TGTGCCAGCAGTCGACCGGGGGCAGATACGCAGTATTTT
>TRBV5-4|TRBJ1-2|-|-
CASSQDSHGYTF
TGTGCCAGCAGCCAGGACAGCCATGGCTACACCTTC
>TRBV5-4|TRBJ2-1|TRBD2|-
CASSLARRGGIYNEQFF
TGTGCCAGCAGCTTGGCGAGGCGGGGGGGAATTTACAATGAGCAGTTCTTC
>TRBV28|TRBJ1-1|-|-
CASSFLSGREAFF
TGTGCCAGCAGTTTCCTAAGCGGAAGAGAAGCTTTCTTT
>TRBV2|TRBJ1-4|-|-
CASSVNGATNEKLFF
TGTGCCAGCAGTGTTAACGGAGCAACTAATGAAAAACTGTTTTTT
>TRBV5-1|TRBJ1-1|-|-
CASSLGGNTEAFF
TGCGCCAGCAGCTTGGGAGGGAACACTGAAGCTTTCTTT
>TRBV27|TRBJ1-2|TRBD1|-
CASSHRGVNYGYTF
TGTGCCAGCAGTCACAGGGGTGTCAACTATGGCTACACCTTC
>TRBV11-2|TRBJ1-2|-|-
CASSLVSGEDYGYTF
TGTGCCAGCAGCTTAGTTAGCGGGGAGGACTATGGCTACACCTTC
>TRBV7-2|TRBJ1-4|TRBD1|-
CASSRDRVNEKLFF
TGTGCCAGCAGCCGGGACAGGGTGAATGAAAAACTGTTTTTT
>TRBV23-1|TRBJ1-2|-|-
CASRAGGGYGYTF
TGCGCCAGCAGGGCGGGGGGAGGCTATGGCTACACCTTC
>TRBV20-1|TRBJ2-3|-|-
CSASDGQLDTQYF
TGCAGTGCTAGTGATGGACAGCTCGATACGCAGTATTTT
>TRBV13|TRBJ2-2|-|-
CASRQQVFTGELFF
TGTGCCAGCAGGCAACAGGTTTTCACCGGGGAGCTGTTTTTT
>TRBV20-1|TRBJ2-3|TRBD2|once
CRGGSTDTQYF
TGCAGGGGGGGGAGCACAGATACGCAGTATTTT
>TRBV11-2|TRBJ2-2|TRBD1|-
CASSPTLDRRTGELFF
TGTGCCAGCAGCCCAACCTTGGACAGGAGGACCGGGGAGCTGTTTTTT